The source of this T cell receptor beta chain is a study of identical twins. TCRdb re-called the 5' RACE reads through MiXCR, storing one row per CDR3 protein. The sample yields 420,000 or so distinct CDR3 sequences, about 18% seen once. Germline V gene sequence: CDR1 SQVTM, CDR2 ANQGSEA. CDR3 length: 11 residues. The germline V and J ends were trimmed by 3 bases and 9 bases, with 10 bases remaining between them. The chain recombines TRBV29-1 with TRBJ2-3; D gene uncertain. This TCR was recovered from a man aged 50 to 59 in good health. The material sequenced was naive T cells sorted from blood. This chain's CDR3 is CSVDGLDTQYF. Here the CDR3 DNA reads TGCAGCGTTGACGGGCTTGACACGCAGTATTTT.